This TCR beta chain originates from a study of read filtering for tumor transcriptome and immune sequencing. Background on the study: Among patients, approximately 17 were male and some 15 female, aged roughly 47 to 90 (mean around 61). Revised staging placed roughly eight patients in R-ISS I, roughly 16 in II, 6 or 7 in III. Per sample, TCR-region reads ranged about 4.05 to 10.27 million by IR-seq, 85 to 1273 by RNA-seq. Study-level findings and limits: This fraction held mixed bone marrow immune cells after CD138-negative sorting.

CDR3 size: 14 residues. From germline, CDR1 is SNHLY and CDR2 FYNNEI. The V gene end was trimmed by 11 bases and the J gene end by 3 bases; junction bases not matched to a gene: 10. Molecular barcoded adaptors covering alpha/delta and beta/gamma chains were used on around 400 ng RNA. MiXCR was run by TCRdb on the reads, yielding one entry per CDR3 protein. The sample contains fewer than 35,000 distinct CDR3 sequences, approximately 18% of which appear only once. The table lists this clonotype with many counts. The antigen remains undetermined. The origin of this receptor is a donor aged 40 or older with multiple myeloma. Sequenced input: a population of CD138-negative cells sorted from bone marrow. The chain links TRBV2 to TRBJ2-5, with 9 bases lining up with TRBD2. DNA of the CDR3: TGTGCCGGGGGCGGGGGGGGCCCTGAAGAGACCCAGTACTTC. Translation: CAGGGGGPEETQYF.